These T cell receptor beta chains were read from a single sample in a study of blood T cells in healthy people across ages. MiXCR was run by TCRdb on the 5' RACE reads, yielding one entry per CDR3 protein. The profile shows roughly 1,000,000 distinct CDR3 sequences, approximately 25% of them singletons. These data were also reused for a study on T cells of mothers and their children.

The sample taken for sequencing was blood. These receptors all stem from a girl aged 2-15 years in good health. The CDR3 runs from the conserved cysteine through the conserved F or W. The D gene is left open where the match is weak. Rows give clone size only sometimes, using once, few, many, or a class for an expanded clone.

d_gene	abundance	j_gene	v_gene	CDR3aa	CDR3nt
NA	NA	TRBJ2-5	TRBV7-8	CASSFIYSQETQYF	TGTGCCAGCAGCTTCATCTACTCTCAAGAGACCCAGTACTTC
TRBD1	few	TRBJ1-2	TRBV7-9	CASSLLPGQAYDDGYTF	TGTGCCAGCAGCTTACTACCGGGACAGGCATATGACGATGGCTACACCTTC
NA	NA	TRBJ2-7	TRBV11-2	CASKTGSITYEQYF	TGTGCCAGCAAGACGGGAAGCATCACCTACGAGCAGTACTTC
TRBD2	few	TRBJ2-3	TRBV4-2	CASSQDGLAGSGDTQYF	TGTGCCAGCAGCCAAGATGGACTAGCGGGCTCCGGAGATACGCAGTATTTT
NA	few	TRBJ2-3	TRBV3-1	CASSQDPGSTDTQYF	TGTGCCAGCAGCCAAGATCCGGGAAGCACAGATACGCAGTATTTT
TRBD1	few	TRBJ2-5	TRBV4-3	CASSQETGTVETQYF	TGCGCCAGCAGCCAAGAGACCGGGACAGTGGAGACCCAGTACTTC
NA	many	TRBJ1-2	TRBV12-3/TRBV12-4	CASSFGGTYGYTF	TGTGCCAGCAGCTTTGGGGGTACCTATGGCTACACCTTC
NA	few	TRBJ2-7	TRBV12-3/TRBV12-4	CASSPQGLGYEQYF	TGTGCCAGCAGTCCCCAGGGGCTGGGGTACGAGCAGTACTTC
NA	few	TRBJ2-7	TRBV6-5	CASSYHRSLYEQYF	TGTGCCAGCAGTTATCACAGGAGCCTCTACGAGCAGTACTTC
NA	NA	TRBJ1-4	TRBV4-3	CASSQGTMKSDLDDKLFF	TGCGCCAGCAGCCAAGGTACCATGAAAAGCGACCTGGATGACAAACTGTTTTTT
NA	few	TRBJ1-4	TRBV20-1	CSAKAVPNEKLFF	TGCAGTGCAAAGGCCGTGCCCAATGAAAAACTGTTTTTT
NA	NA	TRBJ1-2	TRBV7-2	CASSLERLYGYTF	TGTGCCAGCAGCTTAGAGCGCCTCTATGGCTACACCTTC
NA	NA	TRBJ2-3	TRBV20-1	CSARDRDSFGTDTQYF	TGCAGTGCTAGAGACAGGGACTCCTTCGGCACAGATACGCAGTATTTT
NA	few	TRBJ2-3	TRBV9	CASSIGSGADTQYF	TGTGCCAGCTCGATCGGCTCCGGGGCAGATACGCAGTATTTT
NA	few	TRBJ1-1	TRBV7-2	CASSWRGGNTEAFF	TGTGCCAGCAGCTGGAGGGGGGGGAACACTGAAGCTTTCTTT
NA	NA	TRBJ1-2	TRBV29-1	CSVGEAGGYTF	TGCAGCGTTGGTGAAGCAGGTGGCTACACCTTC
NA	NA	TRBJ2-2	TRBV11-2	CASSLGVGGELFF	TGTGCCAGCAGCTTAGGGGTCGGCGGGGAGCTGTTTTTT
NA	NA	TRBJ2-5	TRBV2	CASIPDRYYQETQYF	TGTGCCAGCATCCCCGACAGATATTACCAAGAGACCCAGTACTTC
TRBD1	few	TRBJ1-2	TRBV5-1	CASSSGQSKLYGYTF	TGCGCCAGCAGCTCGGGACAGTCTAAGCTCTATGGCTACACCTTC
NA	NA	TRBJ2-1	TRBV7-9	CASSLSRGADEQFF	TGTGCCAGCAGCTTATCTAGGGGGGCCGATGAGCAGTTCTTC
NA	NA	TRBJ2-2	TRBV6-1	CASSEIVTLGSGELFF	TGTGCCAGCAGTGAAATCGTGACCCTTGGCAGCGGGGAGCTGTTTTTT
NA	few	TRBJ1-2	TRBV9	CASSVTGYSNYGYTF	TGTGCCAGCAGCGTTACAGGGTATTCGAACTATGGCTACACCTTC
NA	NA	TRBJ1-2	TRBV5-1	CASSLEPGPYGYTF	TGCGCCAGCAGCTTGGAACCAGGGCCCTATGGCTACACCTTC
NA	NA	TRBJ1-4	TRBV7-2	CASSIWRREKLFF	TGTGCCAGCAGCATATGGAGGAGAGAAAAACTGTTTTTT
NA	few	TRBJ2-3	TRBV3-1	CASSQPTDTQYF	TGTGCCAGCAGCCAACCCACAGATACGCAGTATTTT
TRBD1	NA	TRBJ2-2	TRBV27	CASSFLDRGDTGELFF	TGTGCCAGCAGTTTCCTGGACAGGGGCGACACCGGGGAGCTGTTTTTT
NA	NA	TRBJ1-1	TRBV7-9	CASRGEGDGTEAFF	TGTGCCAGCAGGGGGGAAGGTGACGGGACTGAAGCTTTCTTT
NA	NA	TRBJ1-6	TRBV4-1	CASSLDPSPGVLPLHF	TGCGCCAGCAGCCTCGACCCTAGTCCGGGGGTCTTACCCCTCCACTTT
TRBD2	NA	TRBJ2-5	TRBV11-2	CASSLDSGSQETQYF	TGTGCCAGCAGCTTAGATAGCGGGAGCCAAGAGACCCAGTACTTC
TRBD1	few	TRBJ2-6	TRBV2	CATVTGTGSSGANVLTF	TGTGCCACCGTAACCGGGACAGGGAGCTCTGGGGCCAACGTCCTGACTTTC
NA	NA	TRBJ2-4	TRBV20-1	CSARDPWATTGKNIQYF	TGCAGTGCTAGAGACCCCTGGGCGACCACCGGCAAAAACATTCAGTACTTC
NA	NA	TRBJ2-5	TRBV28	CASSLTDRRQETQYF	TGTGCCAGCAGTTTAACGGACAGAAGGCAAGAGACCCAGTACTTC
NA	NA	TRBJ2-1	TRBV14	CASSQGTVSYNEQFF	TGTGCCAGCAGCCAAGGGACGGTTTCCTACAATGAGCAGTTCTTC
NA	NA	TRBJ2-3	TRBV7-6	CASSPRVTDTQYF	TGTGCCAGCAGCCCTCGTGTCACAGATACGCAGTATTTT
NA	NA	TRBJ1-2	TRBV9	CASTLAPEDYGYTF	TGTGCCAGCACCCTCGCCCCGGAAGACTATGGCTACACCTTC
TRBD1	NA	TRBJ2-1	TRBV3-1	CASSNNLGQGIYNEQFF	TGTGCCAGCAGCAACAACCTAGGACAGGGGATTTACAATGAGCAGTTCTTC
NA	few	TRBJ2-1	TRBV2	CASSQRVYNEQFF	TGTGCCAGCAGCCAGCGGGTTTACAATGAGCAGTTCTTC
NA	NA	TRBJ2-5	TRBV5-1	CASSDSRQETQYF	TGCGCCAGCTCCGATAGTAGACAAGAGACCCAGTACTTC
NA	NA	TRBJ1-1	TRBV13	CASSLASLNTEAFF	TGTGCCAGCAGCTTAGCCAGTTTGAACACTGAAGCTTTCTTT
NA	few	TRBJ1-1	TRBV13	CASSSTRTDTEAFF	TGTGCCAGCAGTTCAACACGGACGGACACTGAAGCTTTCTTT
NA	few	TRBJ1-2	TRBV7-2	CASSREGLTNYGYTF	TGTGCCAGCAGCCGAGAGGGGCTTACTAACTATGGCTACACCTTC
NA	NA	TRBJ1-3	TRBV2	CASSRTGNTIYF	TGTGCCAGCAGTCGAACCGGAAACACCATATATTTT
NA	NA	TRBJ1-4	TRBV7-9	CASSWTENEKLFF	TGTGCCAGCAGCTGGACGGAAAATGAAAAACTGTTTTTT
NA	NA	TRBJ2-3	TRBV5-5	CASSPVVRRPSTDTQYF	TGTGCCAGCAGCCCCGTAGTCCGGCGGCCTAGCACAGATACGCAGTATTTT
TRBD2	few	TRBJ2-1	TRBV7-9	CASSAPGLAYYEQFF	TGTGCCAGCAGCGCCCCGGGACTAGCATACTATGAGCAGTTCTTC
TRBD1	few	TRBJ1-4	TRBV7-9	CASSFGGGTGVEKLFF	TGTGCCAGCAGCTTTGGCGGGGGGACAGGGGTTGAAAAACTGTTTTTT
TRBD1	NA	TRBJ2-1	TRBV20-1	CSAPGDRAYNEQFF	TGCAGTGCCCCAGGGGACAGGGCCTACAATGAGCAGTTCTTC
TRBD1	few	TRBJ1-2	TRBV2	CASSEATGGRGYTF	TGTGCCAGCAGTGAAGCCACAGGGGGTCGTGGCTACACCTTC
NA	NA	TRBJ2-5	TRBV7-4	CASSMTPGLEETQYF	TGTGCCAGCAGCATGACACCGGGGTTGGAAGAGACCCAGTACTTC
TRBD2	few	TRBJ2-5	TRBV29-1	CSVPGKAGRQETQYF	TGCAGCGTTCCAGGAAAAGCGGGGCGCCAAGAGACCCAGTACTTC
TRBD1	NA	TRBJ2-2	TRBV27	CASSYTQGTGELFF	TGTGCCAGCAGTTATACACAGGGGACCGGGGAGCTGTTTTTT
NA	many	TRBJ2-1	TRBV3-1	CASSQEHNEQFF	TGTGCCAGCAGCCAAGAGCACAATGAGCAGTTCTTC
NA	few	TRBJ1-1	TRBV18	CASSRDSQGAEAFF	TGTGCCAGCTCCCGGGACTCACAAGGCGCTGAAGCTTTCTTT
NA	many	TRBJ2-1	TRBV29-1	CSVRRGSNNEQFF	TGCAGCGTACGTAGGGGGAGTAATAATGAGCAGTTCTTC
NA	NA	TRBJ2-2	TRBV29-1	CSVYLTGELFF	TGCAGCGTCTACCTCACCGGGGAGCTGTTTTTT
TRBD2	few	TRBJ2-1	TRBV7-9	CASSSPQREGWYNEQFF	TGTGCCAGCAGCTCCCCTCAGCGGGAGGGGTGGTACAATGAGCAGTTCTTC
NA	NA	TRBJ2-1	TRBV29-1	CSVEGVTGVGNNEQFF	TGCAGCGTTGAAGGGGTTACGGGAGTGGGAAACAATGAGCAGTTCTTC